This is a list of T cell receptor beta chains from one sample in a study of cytotoxic CD8 clonotypes in ibrutinib-treated CLL. Here immunoSEQ multiplex PCR was the method, and the copy in TCRdb shows in-frame clones only, minus some. The sample contains approximately 130,000 clones, less than 90% of which appear only once. The sequencing used PBMCs, collected after 24 months of ibrutinib treatment. These TCRs come from a human donor with chronic lymphocytic leukemia. Both conserved end residues are part of each CDR3. The D gene is left open where the match is weak. Size values are once, few and many counts, or a class for expanded clones, and some rows have none.

abundance	v_gene	j_gene	d_gene	CDR3aa	CDR3nt
NA	TRBV2	TRBJ2-3	NA	CASSGTLDTQYF	TGTGCCAGCAGTGGGACTTTGGATACGCAGTATTTT
once	TRBV7-8	TRBJ1-6	TRBD1	CASSLGDRGRGTHF	TGTGCCAGCAGCTTAGGGGACAGGGGGCGAGGGACACACTTT
NA	TRBV6-5	TRBJ2-7	NA	CASSSSRVGQQYF	TGTGCCAGCAGCTCTTCGCGAGTTGGGCAGCAGTACTTC
NA	TRBV30	TRBJ2-7	NA	CACGGGGAHEQYF	TGTGCCTGCGGTGGTGGCGGGGCCCACGAGCAGTACTTC
NA	TRBV2	TRBJ1-1	NA	CASSERGMNTEAFF	TGTGCCAGCAGTGAACGGGGCATGAACACTGAAGCTTTCTTT
NA	TRBV7-2	TRBJ1-2	NA	CASSRDGRGYTF	TGTGCCAGCAGCCGCGACGGGAGGGGCTACACCTTC
NA	TRBV4-1	TRBJ1-2	NA	CASSRPVPRSGYGYTF	TGCGCCAGCAGCCGGCCAGTCCCACGATCGGGCTATGGCTACACCTTC
NA	TRBV30	TRBJ2-3	NA	CAWSGAGTRGTDTQYF	TGTGCCTGGAGTGGCGCCGGGACCCGCGGCACAGATACGCAGTATTTT
NA	TRBV19	TRBJ2-3	NA	CASSQPSGGTDTQYF	TGTGCCAGTAGTCAACCTTCAGGGGGCACAGATACGCAGTATTTT
few	TRBV28	TRBJ1-2	NA	CASSLEQAGDYGYTF	TGTGCCAGCAGTTTAGAGCAGGCTGGGGACTATGGCTACACCTTC